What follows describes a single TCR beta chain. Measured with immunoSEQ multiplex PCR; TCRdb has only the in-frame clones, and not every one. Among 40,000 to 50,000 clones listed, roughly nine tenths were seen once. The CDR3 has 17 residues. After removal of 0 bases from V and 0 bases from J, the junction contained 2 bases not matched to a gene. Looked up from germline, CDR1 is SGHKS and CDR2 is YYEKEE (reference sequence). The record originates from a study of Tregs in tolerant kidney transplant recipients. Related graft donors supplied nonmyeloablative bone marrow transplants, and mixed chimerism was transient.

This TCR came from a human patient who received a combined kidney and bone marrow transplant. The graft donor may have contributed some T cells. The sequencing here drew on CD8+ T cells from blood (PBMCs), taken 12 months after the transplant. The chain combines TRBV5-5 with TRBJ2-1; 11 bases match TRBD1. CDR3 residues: CASSLAGTGGSYNEQFF. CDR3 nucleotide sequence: TGTGCCAGCAGCTTGGCCGGGACAGGGGGCTCCTACAATGAGCAGTTCTTC.